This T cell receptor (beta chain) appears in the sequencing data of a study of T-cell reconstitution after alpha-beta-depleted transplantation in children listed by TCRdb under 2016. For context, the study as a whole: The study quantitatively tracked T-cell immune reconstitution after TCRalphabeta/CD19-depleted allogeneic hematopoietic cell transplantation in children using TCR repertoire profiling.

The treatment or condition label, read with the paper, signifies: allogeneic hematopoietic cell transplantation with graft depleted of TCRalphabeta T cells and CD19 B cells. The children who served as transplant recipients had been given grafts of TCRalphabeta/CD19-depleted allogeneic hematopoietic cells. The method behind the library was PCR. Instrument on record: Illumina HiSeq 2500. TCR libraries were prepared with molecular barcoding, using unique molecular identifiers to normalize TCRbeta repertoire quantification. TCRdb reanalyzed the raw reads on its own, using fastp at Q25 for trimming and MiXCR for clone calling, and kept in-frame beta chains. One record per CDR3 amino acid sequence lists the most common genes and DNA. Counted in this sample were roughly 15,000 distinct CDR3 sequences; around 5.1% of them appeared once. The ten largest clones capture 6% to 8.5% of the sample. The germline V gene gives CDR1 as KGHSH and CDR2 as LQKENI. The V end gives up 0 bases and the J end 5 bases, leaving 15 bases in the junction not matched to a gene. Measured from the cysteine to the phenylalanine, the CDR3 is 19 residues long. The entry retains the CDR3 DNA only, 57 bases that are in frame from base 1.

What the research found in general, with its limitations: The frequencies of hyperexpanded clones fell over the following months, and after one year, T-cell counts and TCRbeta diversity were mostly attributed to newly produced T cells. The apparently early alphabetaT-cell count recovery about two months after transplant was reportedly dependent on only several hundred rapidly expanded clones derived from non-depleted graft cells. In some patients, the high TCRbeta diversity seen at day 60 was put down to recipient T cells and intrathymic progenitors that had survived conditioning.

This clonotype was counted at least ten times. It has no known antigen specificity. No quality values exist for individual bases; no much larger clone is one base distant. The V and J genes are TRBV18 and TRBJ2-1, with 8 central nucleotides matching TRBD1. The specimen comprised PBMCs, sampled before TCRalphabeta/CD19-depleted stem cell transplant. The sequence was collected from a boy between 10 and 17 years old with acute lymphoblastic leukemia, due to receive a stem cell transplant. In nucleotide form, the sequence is TGTGCCAGCTCACCACCGTTGGACAGGGTCCACCTATTCCACAATGAGCAGTTCTTC. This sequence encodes CASSPPLDRVHLFHNEQFF.